The rows below give T cell receptor beta chains drawn from one sample of a study of OX40 agonist ivuxolimab in advanced cancers. TCRdb's table, derived via immunoSEQ multiplex PCR, lists solely in-frame clones and lacks some. The profile shows 45,000 to 65,000 clones, more than 65% of them singletons. Sequenced material: CD4+ or CD8+ T cells sorted from blood, taken in a trial of the OX40 agonist ivuxolimab. The receptors here all came from an adult with an advanced solid tumor such as melanoma, head and neck, liver or kidney cancer. CDR3s include the opening cysteine and the closing phenylalanine or tryptophan. A D gene is named only where the DNA matches it firmly. The size of a clone is reported for some rows only, either as once, few or many, or as a class for expanded clones.

V	D	size	J	DNA	CDR3
TRBV4-2	.	.	TRBJ2-2	TGTGCCAGCAGCCCAAGTGACGGGGGACCGGGGGAGCTGTTTTTT	CASSPSDGGPGELFF
TRBV7-3	.	.	TRBJ2-1	TGTGCCAGCAGCTTAAGCTCAAGCTCCTACAATGAGCAGTTCTTC	CASSLSSSSYNEQFF
TRBV11-3	.	.	TRBJ1-3	TGTGCCAGCAGCTTAATTTCGGCTGACTCTGGAAACACCATATATTTT	CASSLISADSGNTIYF
TRBV7-9	TRBD1	.	TRBJ2-3	TGTGCCAGCAGCTTACCTACCACCGGGACAGGGGCCACAGATACGCAGTATTTT	CASSLPTTGTGATDTQYF
TRBV18	.	.	TRBJ1-1	TGTGCCAGCTCACCACAGACGAACACTGAAGCTTTCTTT	CASSPQTNTEAFF
TRBV7-8	TRBD2	once	TRBJ2-1	TGTGCCAGCAGCTTAGCTTTCGGGGGGGCCTACAATGAGCAGTTCTTC	CASSLAFGGAYNEQFF
TRBV7-6	.	.	TRBJ2-2	TGTGCCAGCAGCTTAGTGGGAGGGGGCGCTTCGAACACCGGGGAGCTGTTTTTT	CASSLVGGGASNTGELFF
TRBV2	.	.	TRBJ1-2	TGTGCCAGCACTACAGACAGGTCTAACTATGGCTACACCTTC	CASTTDRSNYGYTF
TRBV28	.	.	TRBJ2-1	TGTGCCAGCAGTTTATTATACAATGAGCAGTTCTTC	CASSLLYNEQFF
TRBV7-3	.	.	TRBJ2-5	TGTGCCAGCAGCTTAAGTGGCTCAGGCCAAGAGACCCAGTACTTC	CASSLSGSGQETQYF
TRBV11-3	.	few	TRBJ1-3	TGTGCCAGCAGCCCGGCCGGGCGTAGCTATCCTGGAAACACCATATATTTT	CASSPAGRSYPGNTIYF
TRBV18	.	few	TRBJ2-5	TGTGCCAGCTCCCCAAGTAGGGGGACCCAGTACTTC	CASSPSRGTQYF
TRBV5-4	TRBD2	.	TRBJ2-1	TGTGCCAGCAGCACCCCAGCGGGGGGGAGGCGGAATGAGCAGTTCTTC	CASSTPAGGRRNEQFF
TRBV6-6	.	.	TRBJ1-6	TGTGCCAGCAGTTACTCGATTCCCGATTCACCCCTCCACTTT	CASSYSIPDSPLHF
TRBV9	.	few	TRBJ2-2	TGTGCCACGTCCCTCGGAACAACGAACACCGGGGAGCTGTTTTTT	CATSLGTTNTGELFF
TRBV6-1	.	.	TRBJ1-5	TGTGCCAGCAGTTCCGTCGGGAATCAGCCCCAGCATTTT	CASSSVGNQPQHF
TRBV2	TRBD2	once	TRBJ2-7	TGTGCCAGCAGTCCTCTAGCGGAGAGCTCCTACGAGCAGTACTTC	CASSPLAESSYEQYF
TRBV6-5	TRBD1	.	TRBJ2-7	TGTGCCAGCACCGCGGACAGGTCGAGCGTCCACGAGCAGTACTTC	CASTADRSSVHEQYF
TRBV18	TRBD1	few	TRBJ1-5	TGTGCCAGCTCAACGACAGGGGATCAGCCCCAGCATTTT	CASSTTGDQPQHF
TRBV7-6	.	.	TRBJ1-6	TGTGCCAGCAGCTATGGTCCTGCAAATTCACCCCTCCACTTT	CASSYGPANSPLHF
TRBV7-2	.	once	TRBJ1-1	TGTGACGCACAGCGGCAGGCGGGGGGGCACACTGAAGCTTTCTTT	CDAQRQAGGHTEAFF
TRBV5-8	TRBD1	.	TRBJ1-1	TGTGCCAGCACCCCCAGACAGGGGGCCCAGAACACTGAAGCTTTCTTT	CASTPRQGAQNTEAFF